The clone carrying this T cell receptor (beta chain) was recorded at least ten times. The sample comes from a study of regulatory T cells in long-lasting Graves disease. HTBI primers from iRepertoire and Arm-PCR of CDR3 regions yielded the TCR beta libraries. TCRdb re-called the multiplex PCR reads through MiXCR, storing one row per CDR3 protein. The table lists over 500,000 distinct CDR3 sequences, roughly 15% of them singletons. V was pared by 5 bases and J by 10 bases, with 21 bases between. Looked up from germline, CDR1 is SGHVS and CDR2 is FQNEAQ. The CDR3 is 16 amino acids. Regarding time point: newly diagnosed GD, antithyroid drugs for less than 3 months. RNA isolated from PBMCs was used to make the TCR library. The same sample was also studied in work on T cells in Graves' hyperthyroidism and ophthalmopathy.

The chain couples TRBV7-8 to TRBJ1-6; D uncertain. Specimen: peripheral blood mononuclear cells (PBMCs), collected at new diagnosis, from a patient treated with antithyroid drugs. The TCR was taken from a woman aged 25 to 39 with Graves disease. CDR3 coding DNA: TGTGCCAGCAGCGTCCGGGTCGGGGTTGTAGGGTCACCCCTCCACTTT. Its translation: CASSVRVGVVGSPLHF.